These 6 T cell receptor beta chains originate from one sample sequenced in a study of blood T cell repertoires in COVID-19. Here immunoSEQ multiplex PCR was the method, and the copy in TCRdb shows in-frame clones only, minus some. Of about 300,000 clones in the sample, around 90% are singletons; the top ten hold 3.5% to 4.5%. Material for sequencing was PBMCs or T cells enriched from blood (not recorded which). These receptors all stem from a woman between 18 and 29 years old with acute COVID-19.

The rearrangement joins TRBV6-4 to TRBJ2-1; 10 positions match TRBD2. The CDR3 totals 15 residues. Trimming took 6 bases from V and 0 from J; bases not matched to a gene: 2. Germline V gene lookup returns CDR1 MRHNA and CDR2 SNTAGT. The chain's CDR3 is CASRGTSDSYNEQFF. In DNA, the CDR3 is TGTGCCAGCAGAGGGACTAGCGACTCCTACAATGAGCAGTTCTTC.

The chain links TRBV7-2 to TRBJ2-7; D gene ambiguous. This CDR3 has 14 amino acids. The germline gives CDR1 SGHTA, CDR2 FQGNSA. V was cut by 5 bases and J by 4 bases, with 15 bases left in between. CDR3 amino acids: CASSLVLSAYEQYF. In DNA form, the CDR3 reads TGTGCCAGCAGCCTAGTTTTAAGCGCGTACGAGCAGTACTTC.

The genes are TRBV28 and TRBJ1-2; D ambiguous. V lost 2 bases and J lost 10, with 11 bases in between. Germline CDR1 and CDR2: MDHEN and SYDVKM. The CDR3 covers 12 residues. The CDR3 spells CASSLPGPTYTF. In DNA, the CDR3 is TGTGCCAGCAGTTTACCTGGGCCGACCTACACCTTC.

This rearrangement joins TRBV9 to TRBJ1-3; D gene ambiguous. Trimming took 4 bases from V and 0 from J, leaving 5 bases between them. CDR1 is SGDLS and CDR2 is YYNGEE in the germline V gene. The CDR3 spans 13 residues. The CDR3: CASSLSSGNTIYF. DNA of the CDR3: TGTGCCAGCAGCCTATCCTCTGGAAACACCATATATTTT. Drawing the rest from reference TRBV9 and TRBJ1-3, the complete variable domain is DSGVTQTPKHLITATGQRVTLRCSPRSGDLSVYWYQQSLDQGLQFLIQYYNGEERAKGNILERFSAQQFPDLHSELNLSSLELGDSALYFCASSLSSGNTIYFGEGSWLTVV.

The chain combines TRBV7-9 with TRBJ2-2; weak D call: TRBD1 (7 bases). The ends were cut back, 3 bases at V and 4 bases at J, with 15 bases in the middle. This CDR3 region has 16 residues. CDR1 and CDR2 from the germline V gene are SEHNR and FQNEAQ (reference sequence). The CDR3 reads CASSFGRGAGTGELFF. For the CDR3, the DNA is TGTGCCAGCAGCTTTGGCAGGGGGGCTGGCACCGGGGAGCTGTTTTTT.

In DNA, the CDR3 is TGTGCCAGCAGCCAAGATAGGGCAGGGGGCGGGCAGCAGTACTTC. Its translation: CASSQDRAGGGQQYF. The chain employs TRBV3-1 (or the pseudogene TRBV3-2) and TRBJ2-7; 8 bases line up with TRBD1. This CDR3 contains 15 residues. Losses at the gene ends were 0 bases for V and 8 bases for J; bases not matched to a gene: 9. Germline CDR1 LGHDT, CDR2 YNNKEL (reference sequence).